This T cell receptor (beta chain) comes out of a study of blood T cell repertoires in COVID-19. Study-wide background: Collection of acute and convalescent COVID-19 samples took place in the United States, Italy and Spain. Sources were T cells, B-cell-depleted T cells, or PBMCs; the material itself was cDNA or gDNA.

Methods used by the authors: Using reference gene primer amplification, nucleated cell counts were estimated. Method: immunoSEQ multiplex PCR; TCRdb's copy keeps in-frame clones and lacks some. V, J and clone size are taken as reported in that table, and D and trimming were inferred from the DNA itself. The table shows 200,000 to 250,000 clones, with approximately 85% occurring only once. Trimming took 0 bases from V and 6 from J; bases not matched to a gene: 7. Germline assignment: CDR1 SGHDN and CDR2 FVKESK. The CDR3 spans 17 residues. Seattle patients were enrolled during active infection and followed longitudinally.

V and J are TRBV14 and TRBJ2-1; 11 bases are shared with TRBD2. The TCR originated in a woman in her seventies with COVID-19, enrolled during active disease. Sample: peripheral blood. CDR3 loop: CASSQELAGAGANEQFF. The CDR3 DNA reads TGTGCCAGCAGCCAAGAACTAGCGGGAGCGGGCGCCAATGAGCAGTTCTTC.